These T cell receptor beta chains were read from a single sample in a study of blood T cell repertoires in COVID-19. Clones were sequenced by immunoSEQ multiplex PCR, and TCRdb holds only the in-frame ones, with some missing. The table shows approximately 97,000 clones, with about 90% occurring only once. Specimen: peripheral blood. The receptor source for this set is a human donor in a cohort sampled during active COVID-19. Each CDR3 is given with its conserved first and last residue. A D gene is named only where the DNA matches it firmly. Rows may omit the clone size; those that give it use once, few, many or a size class.

J,D,size,length,V,CDR3,DNA
TRBJ2-5,-,-,14,TRBV4-2,CASSQGVRWETQYF,TGTGCCAGCAGCCAAGGGGTGAGGTGGGAGACCCAGTACTTC
TRBJ2-1,-,-,13,TRBV7-2,CASSLTQYNEQFF,TGTGCCAGCAGCTTAACCCAGTACAATGAGCAGTTCTTC
TRBJ2-1,-,-,15,TRBV2,CASSGLPRAYNEQFF,TGTGCCAGCAGTGGTTTACCGAGGGCCTACAATGAGCAGTTCTTC
TRBJ2-7,TRBD1,-,14,TRBV27,CASSWDRQSYEQYF,TGTGCCAGCAGTTGGGACAGGCAGTCGTACGAGCAGTACTTC
TRBJ2-4,-,-,14,TRBV5-6,CASSPQGGKNIQYF,TGTGCCAGCAGCCCACAGGGTGGCAAAAACATTCAGTACTTC
TRBJ2-7,TRBD1,-,16,TRBV5-4,CASTNLDRGRIYEQYF,TGTGCCAGCACCAATCTCGACAGGGGGCGCATCTACGAGCAGTACTTC
TRBJ1-1,TRBD1,-,13,TRBV7-3,CASSSTRDSEAFF,TGTGCCAGCAGCTCCACCCGGGACAGTGAAGCTTTCTTT
TRBJ2-7,TRBD2,-,16,TRBV4-3,CASSQGARGAGSVQYF,TGCGCCAGCAGCCAAGGGGCGCGGGGGGCAGGGTCGGTGCAGTACTTC
TRBJ2-3,TRBD2,-,14,TRBV7-2,CASSRTRWEDTQYF,TGTGCCAGCAGCCGGACTAGGTGGGAAGATACGCAGTATTTT
TRBJ2-1,-,-,15,TRBV27,CASSYRTVGYGEQFF,TGTGCCAGCAGTTACAGGACCGTCGGTTATGGTGAGCAGTTCTTC
TRBJ2-1,TRBD2,-,16,TRBV28,CASSSPGLAGGDEQFF,TGTGCCAGCAGTTCACCGGGACTAGCGGGAGGGGATGAGCAGTTCTTC
TRBJ2-1,TRBD2,-,13,TRBV7-3,CASSLNLAGVLFF,TGTGCCAGCAGCTTAAATCTAGCGGGGGTGCTGTTCTTC
TRBJ1-3,-,-,15,TRBV5-1,CASSLGTISGNTIYF,TGCGCCAGCAGCTTGGGGACAATTTCTGGAAACACCATATATTTT
TRBJ2-7,-,few,11,TRBV20-1,CSARRPSEQYF,TGCAGTGCTAGGAGGCCAAGCGAGCAGTACTTC
TRBJ1-1,TRBD1,-,14,TRBV7-2,CASSFGQGNTEAFF,TGTGCCAGCAGCTTCGGACAGGGGAACACTGAAGCTTTCTTT
TRBJ2-7,TRBD2,-,14,TRBV20-1,CSASTLGGYDEQYF,TGCAGTGCTAGTACGTTGGGGGGGTATGACGAGCAGTACTTC
TRBJ2-5,-,-,12,TRBV25-1,CASSAFQETQYF,TGTGCCAGCAGTGCCTTTCAAGAGACCCAGTACTTC
TRBJ2-7,TRBD2,-,15,TRBV18,CASSPPSGSVYEQYF,TGTGCCAGCTCACCACCTAGCGGGAGTGTCTACGAGCAGTACTTC
TRBJ2-7,TRBD1,-,13,TRBV9,CASSFEGQGRQYF,TGTGCCAGCAGCTTCGAAGGACAGGGGAGACAGTACTTC